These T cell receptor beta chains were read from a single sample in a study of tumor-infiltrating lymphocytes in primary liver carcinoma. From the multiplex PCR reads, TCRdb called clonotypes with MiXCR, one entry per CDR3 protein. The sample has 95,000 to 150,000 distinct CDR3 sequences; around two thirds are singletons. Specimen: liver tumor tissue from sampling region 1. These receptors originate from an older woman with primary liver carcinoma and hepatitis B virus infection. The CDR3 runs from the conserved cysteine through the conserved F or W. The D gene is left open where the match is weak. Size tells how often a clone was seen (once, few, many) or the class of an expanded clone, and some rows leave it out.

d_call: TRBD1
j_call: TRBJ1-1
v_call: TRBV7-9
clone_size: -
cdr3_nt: TGTGCCAGCAGCCCACAGGGGAAAACTGAAGCTTTCTTT
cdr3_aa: CASSPQGKTEAFF

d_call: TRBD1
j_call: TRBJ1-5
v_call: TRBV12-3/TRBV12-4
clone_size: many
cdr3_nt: TGTGCCAGCAGGACAGGGGACAATCAGCCCCAGCATTTT
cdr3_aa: CASRTGDNQPQHF

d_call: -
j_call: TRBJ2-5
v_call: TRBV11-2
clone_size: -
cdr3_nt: TGTGCCAGCTGCTCGTTTACCCAAGAGACCAAGTACTTC
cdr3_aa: CASCSFTQETKYF

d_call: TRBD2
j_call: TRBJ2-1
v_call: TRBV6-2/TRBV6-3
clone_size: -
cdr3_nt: TGTGGCAGCAGTTACTCGAGGTCTAGCGGGGCCCTTAGCTCCTACAATGAGCAGTTTTTC
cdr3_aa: CGSSYSRSSGALSSYNEQFF

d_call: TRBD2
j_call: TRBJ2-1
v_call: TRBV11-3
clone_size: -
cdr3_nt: TGTGCCAGCAGCGCCGGGCAGGTGGTACTAGCGGGAGGATTCAATGAGCAGTTCTTC
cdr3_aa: CASSAGQVVLAGGFNEQFF

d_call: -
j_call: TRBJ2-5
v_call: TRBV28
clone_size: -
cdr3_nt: TGTGCCAGTCATAGGCAGTGTCAAGAGACCCAGTACTTC
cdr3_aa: CASHRQCQETQYF

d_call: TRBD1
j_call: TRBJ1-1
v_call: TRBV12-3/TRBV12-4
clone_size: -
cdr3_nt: TGTGCCTGCAGCCGGGGCCTCAGGGGGACTTTCTTT
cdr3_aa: CACSRGLRGTFF

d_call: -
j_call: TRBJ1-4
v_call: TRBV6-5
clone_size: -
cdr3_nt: TGTGCCATCACCAGACAGGAAGCTAATGAAAAACTGTTTTTT
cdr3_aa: CAITRQEANEKLFF

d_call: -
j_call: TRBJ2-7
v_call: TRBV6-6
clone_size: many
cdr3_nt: TGTGCCAGCAGTTTGTTTGCGCAGGGGAAGAACGAGCAGTACTTC
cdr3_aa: CASSLFAQGKNEQYF

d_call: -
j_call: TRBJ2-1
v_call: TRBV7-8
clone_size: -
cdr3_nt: TGTGCCAGCAGCTTAGATTGGAGACCCGGGACACGGTTGAAATTTGAGCAGTTCTTC
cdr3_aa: CASSLDWRPGTRLKFEQFF

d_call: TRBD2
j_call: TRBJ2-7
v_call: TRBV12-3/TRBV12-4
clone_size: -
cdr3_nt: TGTGCCATCAAAGTAGCGGGAGGCTACGAGCAATACTTC
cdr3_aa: CAIKVAGGYEQYF

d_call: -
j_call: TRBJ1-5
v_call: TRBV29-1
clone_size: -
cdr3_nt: -
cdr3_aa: CGVGGGTGSQPQHF

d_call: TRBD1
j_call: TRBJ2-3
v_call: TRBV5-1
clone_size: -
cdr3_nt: TGCGCCAGCAGCCTGACAGGGCCGAGCACAGATACGCAGTATTTT
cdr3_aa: CASSLTGPSTDTQYF

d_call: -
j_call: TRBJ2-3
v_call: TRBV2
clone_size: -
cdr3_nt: TGTGCCAGCAGGCAAAGGGAGACGGGGACAGATACGCAGTATTTT
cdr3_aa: CASRQRETGTDTQYF

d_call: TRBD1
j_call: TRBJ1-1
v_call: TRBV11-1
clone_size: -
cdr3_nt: TGTGCCATCAGCTTAGGACGGGGACAGAACGAAGCTTTCTTT
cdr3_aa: CAISLGRGQNEAFF

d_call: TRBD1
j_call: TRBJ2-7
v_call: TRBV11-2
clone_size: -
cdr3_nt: TGTGCCAGCAACAAGTCGGCCAGGGGGACAGGGGGCTACGAGCAGTACTTC
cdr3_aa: CASNKSARGTGGYEQYF

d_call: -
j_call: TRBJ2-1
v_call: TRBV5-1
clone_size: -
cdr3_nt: TGCGCCAGCAACTTCCTCGGTACAGATGCCTACAATGAGCAGTTCTTC
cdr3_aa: CASNFLGTDAYNEQFF

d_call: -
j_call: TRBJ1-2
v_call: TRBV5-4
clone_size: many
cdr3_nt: TGTGCCAGCAGCTTGATCACAGGGAGCTATGGCTACACCTTC
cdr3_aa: CASSLITGSYGYTF

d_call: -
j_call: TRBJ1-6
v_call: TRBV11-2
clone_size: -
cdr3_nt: TGTGCCAGCTTTGTAATGAATTCACCCCTCCACTTT
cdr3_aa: CASFVMNSPLHF

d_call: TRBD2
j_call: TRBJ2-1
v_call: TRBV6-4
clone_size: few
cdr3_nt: TGTGCCAGCAGCCCGACTAGCGGGGATAACAATGAGCAGTTCTTC
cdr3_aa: CASSPTSGDNNEQFF

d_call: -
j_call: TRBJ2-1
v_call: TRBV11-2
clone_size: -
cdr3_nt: TGTGCCAACAGCTTACCGGGATTAGGGGACAATGAGCAGTTCTTC
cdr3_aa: CANSLPGLGDNEQFF

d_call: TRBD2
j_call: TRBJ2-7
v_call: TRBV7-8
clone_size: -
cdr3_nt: TGTGCCAGCAGCTTCGGCGGGAGCTCCTACGAGCAGTACTTC
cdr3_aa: CASSFGGSSYEQYF

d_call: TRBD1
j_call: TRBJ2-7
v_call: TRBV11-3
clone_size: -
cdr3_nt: TGTGCCAGTAGCTTAGGGACAGGAGGCTCCCCCGAGCAGTACTTC
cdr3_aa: CASSLGTGGSPEQYF

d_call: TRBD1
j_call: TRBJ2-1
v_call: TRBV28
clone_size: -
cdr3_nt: TGTGCCAGCCCCCCCGGGACAGGGGCGATGAGCGATGAGCAGCTCTTC
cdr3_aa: CASPPGTGAMSDEQLF

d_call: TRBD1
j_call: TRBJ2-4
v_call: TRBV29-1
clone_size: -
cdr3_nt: TGCAGCATTGGGACAGCGCAGGACATTCAGTACTTC
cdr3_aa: CSIGTAQDIQYF

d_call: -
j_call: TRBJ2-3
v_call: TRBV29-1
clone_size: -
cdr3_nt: TGCAACGTTGAGGCCGGGGCAGATACGCAGTATTTT
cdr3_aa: CNVEAGADTQYF

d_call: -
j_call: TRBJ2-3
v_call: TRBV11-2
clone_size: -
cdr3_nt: TGTGCCTGCAGCTTGTGGGGCCCAGATACGCAATATTTT
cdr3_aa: CACSLWGPDTQYF

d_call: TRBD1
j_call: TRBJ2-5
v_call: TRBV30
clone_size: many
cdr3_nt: TGTGCCTGGGGACAGGGAGAGACCCAGTACTTC
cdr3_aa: CAWGQGETQYF

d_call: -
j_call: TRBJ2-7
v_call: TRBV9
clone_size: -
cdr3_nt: TGTGCCAGCAGCCCATCCTCCCGCCAACCCCCCTACGAGCAGTACTTC
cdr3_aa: CASSPSSRQPPYEQYF

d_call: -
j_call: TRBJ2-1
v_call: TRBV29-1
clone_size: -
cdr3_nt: TGCAGCTTTGCGCTGGATGTTGAGCAGTTCTTC
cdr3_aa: CSFALDVEQFF

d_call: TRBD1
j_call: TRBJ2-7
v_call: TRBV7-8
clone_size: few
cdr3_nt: TGTGCCAGCAGTGGGGACAGGGGCTACGAGCAGTACTTC
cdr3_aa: CASSGDRGYEQYF

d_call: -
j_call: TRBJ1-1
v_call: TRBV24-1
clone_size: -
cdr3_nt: TGTGCCACGGGCCGACACGATGAAGCTTTCTTT
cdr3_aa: CATGRHDEAFF

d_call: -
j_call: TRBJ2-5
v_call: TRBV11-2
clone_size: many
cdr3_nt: TGTGCCAGCAGCTTAGGGGCGGTCTTGGAGACCCAGTACTTC
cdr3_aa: CASSLGAVLETQYF

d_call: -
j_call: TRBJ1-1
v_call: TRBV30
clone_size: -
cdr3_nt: TGTGCCTGGAAGTACAGGAGTAACACTGAAGCTTTCTTT
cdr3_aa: CAWKYRSNTEAFF

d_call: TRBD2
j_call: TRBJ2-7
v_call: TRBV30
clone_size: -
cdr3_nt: TGTGCCACGGAGAGGACTAGCGGATTGTTCTCGTACGATCAGTACTTC
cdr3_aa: CATERTSGLFSYDQYF

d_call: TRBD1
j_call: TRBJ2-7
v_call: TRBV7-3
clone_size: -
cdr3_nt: TGTGCCAGCAGCTTTAGGCCTGGGACAGCCTACGAGCAGTACTTC
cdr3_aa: CASSFRPGTAYEQYF

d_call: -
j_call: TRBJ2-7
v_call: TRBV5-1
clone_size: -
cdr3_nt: TGCGTCAGCAGCTTGGGACGGGAGCCGTACGAGCAGTACTTC
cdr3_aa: CVSSLGREPYEQYF

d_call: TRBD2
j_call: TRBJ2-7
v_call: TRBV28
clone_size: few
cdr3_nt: TGTGCCGGCACCAACAGACTAGCGGGGACTAACGAGCAGTACTTC
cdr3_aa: CAGTNRLAGTNEQYF

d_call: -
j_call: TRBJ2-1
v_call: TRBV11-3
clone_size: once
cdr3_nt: TGTACCAGCAGCTTGGGGGGTGTCCGACGAGACGAACAGTTCTTC
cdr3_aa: CTSSLGGVRRDEQFF

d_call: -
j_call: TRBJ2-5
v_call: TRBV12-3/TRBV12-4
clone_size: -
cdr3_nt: TGTGCCAGCGGTCCTAAGACGGGGGCCCAAGAGACCCAGTACTTC
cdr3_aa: CASGPKTGAQETQYF

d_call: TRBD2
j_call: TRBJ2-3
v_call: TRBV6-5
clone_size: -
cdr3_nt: TGTGCCAGCAGAGGCGGGGGGCTTGATACTCATTATTTT
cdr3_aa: CASRGGGLDTHYF

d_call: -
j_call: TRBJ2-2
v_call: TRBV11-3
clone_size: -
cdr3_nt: TGTGCCAGCAGCCCCCTACCGCTTAACACCGGGGAGCCGTTTTTT
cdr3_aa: CASSPLPLNTGEPFF

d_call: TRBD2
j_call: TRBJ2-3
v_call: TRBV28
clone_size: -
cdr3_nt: TGTGCCAGCAGCGTCTCGGGACTAGCGGGGAGCACAGATACGCAGTATTTT
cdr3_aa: CASSVSGLAGSTDTQYF

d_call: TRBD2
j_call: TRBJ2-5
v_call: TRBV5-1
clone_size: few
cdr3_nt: TGCGCCAGCAGCTTCGTCCCTAGCGGGAGAGAGACCCAGTACTTC
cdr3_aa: CASSFVPSGRETQYF

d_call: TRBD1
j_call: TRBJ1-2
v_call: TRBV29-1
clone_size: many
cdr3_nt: TGCAGCGTTGTTAGAGGGACAGGACCAAGCTTC
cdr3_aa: CSVVRGTGPSF

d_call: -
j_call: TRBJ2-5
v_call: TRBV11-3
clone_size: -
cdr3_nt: TGTGCCAGCAGCTTAGGAACCCGGGGGGCCCCTGGGACCCAATACTTC
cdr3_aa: CASSLGTRGAPGTQYF

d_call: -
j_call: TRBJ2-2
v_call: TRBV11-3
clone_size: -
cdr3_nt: TGTGCCAGCAGAACCAGGGTTAGGGACCGAACGAACACCGGGGAGCTATATTTT
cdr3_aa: CASRTRVRDRTNTGELYF

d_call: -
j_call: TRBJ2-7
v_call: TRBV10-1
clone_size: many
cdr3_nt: TGCGCCAGCAGCGCTAATCTAGCGCGGGATTTCATCGAGCAGTACTTC
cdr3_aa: CASSANLARDFIEQYF

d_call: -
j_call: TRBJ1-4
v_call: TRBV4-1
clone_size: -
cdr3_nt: TGCGCCGGCAGCCATTTGCGAAATGAAAAACTGTTTTTT
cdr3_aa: CAGSHLRNEKLFF

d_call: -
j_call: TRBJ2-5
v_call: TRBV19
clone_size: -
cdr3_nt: TGTGCCAGTAGTATTTCGGGCGACAGGTGGCAAGAGACCCAGTACTTC
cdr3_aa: CASSISGDRWQETQYF

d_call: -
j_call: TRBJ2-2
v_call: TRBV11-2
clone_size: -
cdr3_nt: TGTGCCAGCAGCTTAGTTAAGGGGCTCGCCGGGGAGCTGTTTTTT
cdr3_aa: CASSLVKGLAGELFF

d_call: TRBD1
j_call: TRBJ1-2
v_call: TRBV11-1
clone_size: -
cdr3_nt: TGTGCCGGCAGCTTAGAGGGGGCCAGTTGCGATGGCTACACCTTC
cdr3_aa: CAGSLEGASCDGYTF

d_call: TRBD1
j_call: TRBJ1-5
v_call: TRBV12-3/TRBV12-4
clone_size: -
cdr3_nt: TGTACCAGCAGTGGAACAGGGGGGTGTCAGCCCCAGCATTTT
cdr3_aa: CTSSGTGGCQPQHF

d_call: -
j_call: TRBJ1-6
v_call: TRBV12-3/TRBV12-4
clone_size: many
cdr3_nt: TGTGCCAGCAGTTTTCGACCTAATTCACCCCTCCACTTT
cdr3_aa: CASSFRPNSPLHF

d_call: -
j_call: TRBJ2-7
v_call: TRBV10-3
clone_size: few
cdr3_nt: TGTGCCATCAGTGGGGCAGGGGCCTCCTACGAGCAGTACTTC
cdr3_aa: CAISGAGASYEQYF

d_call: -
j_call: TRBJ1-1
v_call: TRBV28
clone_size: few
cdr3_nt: TGTGCCAGCAGTGGGACTAGGAACACTGAAGCTTTCTTT
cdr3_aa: CASSGTRNTEAFF

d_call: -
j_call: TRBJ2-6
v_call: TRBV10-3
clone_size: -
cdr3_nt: TGTGCCATCAGTGAGTCGGGGAGTGCTGCCAACGTCCTGACTTTC
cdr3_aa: CAISESGSAANVLTF